One and the same sample provided the 5 T cell receptor beta chains below, sequenced in a study of blood T cell repertoires in COVID-19. This table comes from immunoSEQ multiplex PCR, and its TCRdb copy is limited to in-frame clones, with some not included. Here the sample spans over 200,000 clones, more than 75% being singletons. Sequences were obtained from peripheral blood. The receptors originated from a man aged 40-49 years with active or convalescent COVID-19.

The gene calls are TRBV19 and TRBJ1-6; D is unclear. The CDR3 is made up of 15 amino acids. Trimming shortened V by 6 bases and J by 0 bases, and 9 bases separated the two germline ends. CDR1 and CDR2 from the germline V gene are LNHDA and SQIVND (reference sequence). The CDR3 loop is CASRRVDSYNSPLHF. The CDR3 region has the DNA TGTGCCAGTAGGAGGGTCGACTCCTATAATTCACCCCTCCACTTT.

The V gene is TRBV12-3 or TRBV12-4, the J gene TRBJ2-7, with D perhaps TRBD1 (5 bases). The CDR3 has 13 amino acids. V lost 5 bases and J lost 6, with 14 bases in between. CDR3 region: CASSPRDRGEQYF. CDR3 DNA sequence: TGTGCCAGCAGTCCCAGAGACAGAGGCGAGCAGTACTTC.

This clone has only one observation. The CDR3 DNA sequence: TGTGCCAGCAGTTTTTCTCCGGGACAGGGTCCTGAAAAACTGTTTTTT. This sequence encodes CASSFSPGQGPEKLFF. The chain joins TRBV27 to TRBJ1-4; TRBD1 aligns across 9 bases. In germline, CDR1 is MNHEY, CDR2 SMNVEV (reference sequence). The CDR3 contains 16 residues. After removal of 3 bases from V and 7 bases from J, the junction contained 9 bases not matched to a gene.

The chain joins TRBV15 to TRBJ2-1; 9 bases are a match to TRBD1. Germline V CDR1 and CDR2: LNHNV, YYDKDF (reference sequence). The CDR3 totals 15 residues. J lost 4 bases, V lost 3 bases, and 4 bases had no gene match. CDR3 in amino acids: CATSRGTGTYNEQFF. CDR3 coding DNA: TGTGCCACCAGCAGGGGGACAGGGACTTACAATGAGCAGTTCTTC.

The J gene is TRBJ1-5, the V gene TRBV6-5; D unresolved. Trimming took off 0 bases at V and 7 bases at J, with 13 bases between the two ends. Per germline, CDR1 MNHEY and CDR2 SVGAGI. This CDR3 has 15 amino acids. CDR3 amino acids: CASSYSSVPGQPQHF. The CDR3 coding sequence is TGTGCCAGCAGTTACTCTTCCGTACCAGGACAGCCCCAGCATTTT.